This T cell receptor (beta chain) comes out of a study of PD-L1 blockade in urothelial cancer. The overall study: A median around 150,000 T cells were found in blood samples. Points from the study as a whole: Pretreatment peripheral blood TCR clonality that fell below the median predicted better survival among the patients studied.

Time point specified: pretreatment peripheral blood. The CDR3 covers 15 residues. Unmatched junction bases numbered 7, after V lost 3 bases and J lost 4 bases. CDR1 SGHRS and CDR2 YFSETQ come from the germline V gene. For this clone: What it binds is unknown.

TCRdb's table, derived via immunoSEQ multiplex PCR, lists solely in-frame clones and lacks some. The repertoire has about 72,000 clones, 70% to 90% of them found once; the top ten carry around 14%. The TCR comes from a man between 60 and 70 years old with urothelial cancer. This chain connects TRBV5-1 to TRBJ2-3; the match to TRBD1 covers 8 bases. This sample comprised PBMCs, obtained around atezolizumab (anti-PD-L1) treatment. This CDR3 reads CASSSGQGISDTQYF. The DNA for the CDR3 is TGCGCCAGCAGCTCAGGACAGGGTATATCAGATACGCAGTATTTT.